These T cell receptor beta chains were read from a single sample in a study of cytomegalovirus exposure and HLA in healthy donors. The data were produced by immunoSEQ multiplex PCR, yet TCRdb's version contains in-frame clones alone and is incomplete. The sample data list around 75,000 clones. The material sequenced was PBMCs. The receptors derive from a man aged 40-49 years in good health and CMV-seronegative. Each CDR3 is given with its conserved first and last residue. A D gene is named only where the DNA matches it firmly.

j_gene | d_gene | v_gene | CDR3aa | CDR3nt
TRBJ2-1 | TRBD2 | TRBV5-4 | CASSREAPGVNEQFF | TGTGCCAGCAGCCGGGAGGCGCCTGGAGTAAATGAGCAGTTCTTC
TRBJ2-7 | NA | TRBV14 | CASSQVQGLEQYF | TGTGCCAGCAGCCAAGTCCAGGGTCTCGAGCAGTACTTC
TRBJ2-1 | TRBD2 | TRBV4-3 | CASSREGLAGTYEQFF | TGCGCCAGCAGCCGGGAGGGACTAGCGGGGACATATGAGCAGTTCTTC
TRBJ2-4 | TRBD1 | TRBV7-2 | CASSLLGQGAGGIQYF | TGTGCCAGCAGCTTACTCGGGCAGGGGGCCGGTGGCATTCAGTACTTC
TRBJ2-3 | TRBD1 | TRBV15 | CATSNEDRGQGTQYF | TGTGCCACCAGCAATGAGGACAGGGGGCAAGGTACGCAGTATTTT
TRBJ2-7 | TRBD2 | TRBV7-2 | CASSYRGGAGAYEQYF | TGTGCCAGCAGCTACCGGGGGGGGGCAGGGGCCTACGAGCAGTACTTC
TRBJ1-1 | NA | TRBV12-5 | CASGFTGGDTEAFF | TGTGCTAGTGGTTTTACGGGGGGGGACACTGAAGCTTTCTTT
TRBJ2-3 | NA | TRBV27 | CASSLFGGEGTDTQYF | TGTGCCAGCAGTTTATTCGGGGGTGAGGGCACAGATACGCAGTATTTT
TRBJ2-5 | NA | TRBV30 | CAWSVQVGTQYF | TGTGCCTGGAGTGTACAGGTGGGGACCCAGTACTTC
TRBJ1-5 | NA | TRBV5-1 | CASSFNPGGSNQPQHF | TGCGCCAGCAGCTTTAATCCGGGGGGGAGCAATCAGCCCCAGCATTTT
TRBJ2-1 | NA | TRBV7-2 | CASSLASGLTYNEQFF | TGTGCCAGCAGCTTAGCCAGCGGTTTGACCTACAATGAGCAGTTCTTC
TRBJ2-4 | TRBD2 | TRBV4-3 | CASSQARTSGVESFNIQYF | TGCGCCAGCAGCCAGGCCAGGACTAGCGGGGTGGAAAGTTTTAACATTCAGTACTTC
TRBJ2-3 | NA | TRBV30 | CAWSPGGEGTDTQYF | TGTGCCTGGAGTCCTGGAGGGGAAGGGACAGATACGCAGTATTTT
TRBJ2-1 | NA | TRBV14 | CASSQGVFNEQFF | TGTGCCAGCAGCCAAGGAGTCTTCAATGAGCAGTTCTTC
TRBJ2-7 | TRBD2 | TRBV18 | CASSPAGRKHEQYF | TGTGCCAGCTCACCTGCCGGGAGGAAGCACGAGCAGTACTTC
TRBJ1-2 | NA | TRBV5-6 | CASSFRTLFGYTF | TGTGCCAGCAGCTTTCGGACACTCTTTGGCTACACCTTC
TRBJ2-1 | NA | TRBV10-2 | CASSEAGFLAAFF | TGCGCCAGCAGTGAGGCGGGGTTCTTGGCAGCGTTCTTC
TRBJ1-2 | TRBD1 | TRBV10-1 | CASSETGDGGYTF | TGCGCCAGCAGTGAGACAGGGGATGGTGGCTACACCTTC
TRBJ2-7 | TRBD2 | TRBV7-2 | CASSPRQGAGGPYF | TGTGCCAGCAGCCCCCGCCAAGGCGCGGGAGGTCCGTACTTC
TRBJ1-2 | NA | TRBV19 | CASSMGGRGSYGYTF | TGTGCCAGTAGTATGGGGGGGCGCGGGAGCTATGGCTACACCTTC
TRBJ1-2 | NA | TRBV7-2 | CASSPQGRGDYGYTF | TGTGCCAGCAGCCCACAGGGAAGAGGAGACTATGGCTACACCTTC
TRBJ1-3 | NA | TRBV7-2 | CASSFQGSIVVTGNTIYF | TGTGCCAGCAGCTTTCAGGGTTCTATCGTTGTAACTGGAAACACCATATATTTT
TRBJ1-4 | NA | TRBV2 | CASCPSATNEKLFF | TGTGCCAGCTGCCCGAGTGCAACTAATGAAAAACTGTTTTTT
TRBJ1-4 | TRBD1 | TRBV27 | CASSLLGGMGTNEKLFF | TGTGCCAGCAGTTTATTAGGGGGCATGGGAACTAATGAAAAACTGTTTTTT
TRBJ1-4 | TRBD1 | TRBV30 | CASKGQGGEKLFF | TGTGCCTCTAAGGGACAGGGGGGTGAAAAACTGTTTTTT
TRBJ1-5 | NA | TRBV27 | CASKVGGGSNQPQHF | TGTGCCAGCAAAGTAGGCGGAGGAAGCAATCAGCCCCAGCATTTT
TRBJ1-5 | TRBD1 | TRBV4-2 | CASSQGTGGVRQPQHF | TGTGCCAGCAGCCAAGGGACAGGGGGCGTTCGGCAGCCCCAGCATTTT
TRBJ1-2 | TRBD1 | TRBV5-4 | CASSAGQGLGGYTF | TGTGCCAGCAGCGCGGGACAGGGGTTAGGTGGCTACACCTTC
TRBJ1-3 | NA | TRBV5-5 | CASSLQGGSGNTIYF | TGTGCCAGCAGCTTGCAGGGAGGTTCTGGAAACACCATATATTTT
TRBJ2-7 | TRBD1 | TRBV11-3 | CASSLGGGASYEQYF | TGTGCCAGCAGCTTAGGAGGGGGCGCGTCCTACGAGCAGTACTTC
TRBJ2-1 | NA | TRBV7-2 | CASSFLSGSSYNEQFF | TGTGCCAGCAGCTTTTTAAGCGGTAGCTCCTACAATGAGCAGTTCTTC
TRBJ2-1 | TRBD1 | TRBV5-1 | CASSLTGVSYNEQFF | TGCGCCAGCAGTTTGACAGGGGTCTCCTACAATGAGCAGTTCTTC
TRBJ1-2 | TRBD1 | TRBV28 | CASSFPRDRGRHGYTF | TGTGCCAGCAGTTTCCCCCGGGACAGGGGGCGGCATGGCTACACCTTC
TRBJ1-4 | TRBD1 | TRBV15 | CATSRGDRGLNEKLFF | TGTGCCACCAGCAGAGGGGACAGGGGATTAAATGAAAAACTGTTTTTT
TRBJ1-2 | NA | TRBV28 | CASTPTADYGYTF | TGTGCCAGCACCCCTACTGCCGACTATGGCTACACCTTC
TRBJ1-1 | NA | TRBV30 | CAWSVRNRDHTEAFF | TGTGCCTGGAGTGTCCGGAACAGGGACCACACTGAAGCTTTCTTT
TRBJ2-1 | TRBD2 | TRBV30 | CAWSHLLAVGNNEQFF | TGTGCCTGGAGCCACCTACTAGCGGTAGGGAACAATGAGCAGTTCTTC
TRBJ2-3 | NA | TRBV11-2 | CASSLGGRASTDTQYF | TGTGCCAGCAGCTTAGGCGGCAGGGCTAGCACAGATACGCAGTATTTT
TRBJ2-7 | TRBD1 | TRBV29-1 | CSALGDSSYEQYF | TGCAGCGCCCTGGGGGACAGCTCCTACGAGCAGTACTTC
TRBJ2-7 | NA | TRBV15 | CATSRESLGQSYEQYF | TGTGCCACCAGCAGAGAAAGCCTTGGACAGTCCTACGAGCAGTACTTC
TRBJ2-1 | TRBD1 | TRBV7-6 | CASSPLTGVSLTDEQFF | TGTGCCAGCAGCCCCCTAACAGGGGTCTCCCTGACTGATGAGCAGTTCTTC
TRBJ2-3 | NA | TRBV9 | CASRRGKGDTDTQYF | TGTGCCAGCAGGAGGGGCAAGGGGGACACAGATACGCAGTATTTT
TRBJ2-2 | TRBD2 | TRBV7-2 | CAATAGGLRRGGELFF | TGTGCCGCCACAGCGGGAGGGCTACGTCGGGGCGGGGAGCTGTTTTTT